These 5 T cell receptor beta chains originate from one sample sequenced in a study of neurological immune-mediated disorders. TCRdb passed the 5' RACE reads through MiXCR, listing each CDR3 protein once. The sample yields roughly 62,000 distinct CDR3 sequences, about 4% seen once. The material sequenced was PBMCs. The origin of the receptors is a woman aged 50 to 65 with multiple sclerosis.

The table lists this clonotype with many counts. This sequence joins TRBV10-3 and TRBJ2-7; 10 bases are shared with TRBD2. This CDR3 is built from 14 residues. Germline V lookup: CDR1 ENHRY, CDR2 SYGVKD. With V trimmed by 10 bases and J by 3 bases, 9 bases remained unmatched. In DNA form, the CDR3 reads TGTGCCACCCGTGGTGCTAGCGGGAGCTACGAGCAGTACTTC. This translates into CATRGASGSYEQYF.

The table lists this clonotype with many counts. CDR3 sequence: CASSEDRIQETQYF. Here the CDR3 DNA reads TGTGCCAGCAGTGAGGACCGAATCCAAGAGACCCAGTACTTC. The rearrangement links TRBV25-1 to TRBJ2-5; D ambiguous. This CDR3 has 14 residues. V was pared by 3 bases and J by 1 base, with 9 bases between. CDR1 is MGHDK, CDR2 SYGVNS, per germline. The entire variable domain, with the rest obtained from reference TRBV25-1 and TRBJ2-5, is as follows: EADIYQTPRYLVIGTGKKITLECSQTMGHDKMYWYQQDPGMELHLIHYSYGVNSTEKGDLSSESTVSRIRTEHFPLTLESARPSHTSQYLCASSEDRIQETQYFGPGTRLLVL.

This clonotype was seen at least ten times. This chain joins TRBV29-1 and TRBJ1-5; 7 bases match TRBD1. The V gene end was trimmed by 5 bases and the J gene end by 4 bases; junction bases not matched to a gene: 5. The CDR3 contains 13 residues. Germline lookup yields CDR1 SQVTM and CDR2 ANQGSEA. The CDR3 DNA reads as TGCAGCGTTTCTACAGGGGTTAATCAGCCCCAGCATTTT. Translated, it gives CSVSTGVNQPQHF.

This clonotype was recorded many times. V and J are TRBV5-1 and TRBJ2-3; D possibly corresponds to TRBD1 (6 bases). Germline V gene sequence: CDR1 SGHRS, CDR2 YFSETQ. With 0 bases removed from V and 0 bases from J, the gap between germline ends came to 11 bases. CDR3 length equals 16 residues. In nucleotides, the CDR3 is TGCGCCAGCAGCTTGGGACAGGCATATAGCACAGATACGCAGTATTTT. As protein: CASSLGQAYSTDTQYF.

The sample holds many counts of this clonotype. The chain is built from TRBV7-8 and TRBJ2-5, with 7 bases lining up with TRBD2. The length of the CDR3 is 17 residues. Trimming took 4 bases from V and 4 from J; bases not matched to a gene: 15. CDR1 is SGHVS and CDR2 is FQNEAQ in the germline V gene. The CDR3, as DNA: TGTGCCAGCAGCTGGCCATATAGATTGCGGGAGAGAGAGACCCAGTACTTC. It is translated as CASSWPYRLRERETQYF.